These 30 T cell receptor beta chains were sequenced from one sample in a study of T cell responses to AZD1222 COVID-19 vaccine (dated by TCRdb to about 2021). The receptor library was made with the immunoSEQ multiplex PCR assay. Imported from immuneACCESS, the table was reduced by TCRdb to in-frame sequences with V and J called. These copies leave out some clones; in studies compared against another copy, an unresolved V gene accounts for under half, and the cause of the remainder is not known. The sample data list about 72,000 clones, and 75% to 90% of these were observed just once. The top ten constitute roughly 2.7% of the sample. This specimen's time point label, interpreted: baseline before first vaccination. The sample consisted of peripheral blood, taken on day 0 of AZD1222 vaccination. The receptors were gathered from an adult in good health.

The rearrangement uses TRBV19 and TRBJ2-2; 7 bases fit TRBD1. V lost 3 bases and J lost 7; bases outside the gene matches: 17. Germline assignment: CDR1 LNHDA and CDR2 SQIVND (reference sequence). This CDR3 comprises 18 residues. For the CDR3, the DNA is TGTGCCAGTAGTATGTGGCGACAGGGTCCGCACCGCAGCGGGGAGCTGTTTTTT. It is translated as CASSMWRQGPHRSGELFF.

This clone showed up just a few times. The chain uses TRBV7-2 and TRBJ2-7; D remains ambiguous. Germline CDR1 SGHTA, CDR2 FQGNSA. CDR3 length: 14 residues. V lost 3 bases and J 6 bases, leaving 15 bases between the germline ends. In DNA form, the CDR3 reads TGTGCCAGCAGCTTTAGACCGTTTCCCGGCGAGCAGTACTTC. Translated, it gives CASSFRPFPGEQYF.

The chain has TRBV7-2 and TRBJ2-5; D is undetermined. This CDR3 spans 13 amino acids. V shed 8 bases and J shed 4 bases, with 14 bases lying between them. Germline CDR1 SGHTA, CDR2 FQGNSA. The CDR3 sequence: CASRNPSSETQYF. DNA for the CDR3: TGTGCCAGCCGAAACCCGAGCTCAGAGACCCAGTACTTC.

The chain uses TRBV5-1 and TRBJ1-1; TRBD1 aligns across 9 bases. The J segment lost 7 bases and the V segment lost 0 bases, leaving 1 base of the junction unmatched. Germline lookup yields CDR1 SGHRS and CDR2 YFSETQ. This CDR3 has 13 amino acids. CDR3 loop: CASSLGTGVEAFF. CDR3 nucleotides: TGCGCCAGCAGCTTGGGGACAGGGGTTGAAGCTTTCTTT.

There are a few counts of this clone. This chain connects TRBV7-3 to TRBJ1-1, with 8 nucleotides matching TRBD1. This CDR3 spans 16 amino acids. J gave up 5 bases and V 1 base, and 9 bases lay outside the gene matches. CDR1 SGHTA and CDR2 FQGTGA come from the germline V gene. This chain's CDR3 is CASSLSGQGAGTEAFF. The CDR3, as DNA: TGTGCCAGCAGCTTAAGTGGTCAGGGGGCCGGGACTGAAGCTTTCTTT. Full variable domain (rest looked up from reference TRBV7-3 and TRBJ1-1): GAGVSQTPSNKVTEKGKYVELRCDPISGHTALYWYRQSLGQGPEFLIYFQGTGAADDSGLPNDRFFAVRPEGSVSTLKIQRTERGDSAVYLCASSLSGQGAGTEAFFGQGTRLTVV.

The J gene is TRBJ1-2, the V gene TRBV30; D not resolved. Germline V gene lookup returns CDR1 GTSNPN and CDR2 SVGIG (reference sequence). This CDR3 region has 13 residues. Trimming cost V 5 bases and J 0 bases, with 10 bases left between them. Here the CDR3 reads CAWWIEANYGYTF. CDR3 DNA sequence: TGTGCCTGGTGGATTGAAGCTAACTATGGCTACACCTTC.

The J gene is TRBJ1-1, the V gene TRBV6-2 or TRBV6-3; D possibly corresponds to TRBD1 (5 bases). Germline lookup yields CDR1 MNHEY and CDR2 SVGEGT. CDR3 size: 11 residues. V was shortened by 5 bases and J by 5 bases, with 6 bases between the two germline ends. This chain's CDR3 is CASSQGTEAFF. CDR3 nucleotides: TGTGCCAGCAGTCAGGGAACTGAAGCTTTCTTT.

Here the CDR3 DNA reads TGTGCCAGCAGCGTAGGTGGGGGGGCCTTCAATGAGCAGTTCTTC. Its protein is CASSVGGGAFNEQFF. V usage is TRBV9 and J usage is TRBJ2-1; tentatively, D is TRBD2 (7 bases). The V end lost 0 bases, the J end lost 6 bases, and 13 bases lay between the germline ends. CDR1 is SGDLS, CDR2 YYNGEE, per germline. The CDR3 covers 15 residues.

The count of this clone is one. V is TRBV5-5 and J is TRBJ2-7, with TRBD1 identical over 11 bases. The junction had 1 base not matched to a gene; V was cut back by 3 bases and J by 2 bases. The germline CDR1 and CDR2 sequences are SGHKS and YYEKEE (reference sequence). This CDR3 is 14 amino acids long. The CDR3 DNA sequence: TGTGCCAGCAGCTGGGACAGGGGGGCCTACGAGCAGTACTTC. This codes for CASSWDRGAYEQYF.

Written as DNA, the CDR3 is TGTGCCAGCAGTCCGAAGGGGGACTCCTACAATGAGCAGTTCTTC. Translating it yields CASSPKGDSYNEQFF. V is TRBV27 and J is TRBJ2-1, with D possibly matching TRBD1 (6 bases). CDR3 size: 15 residues. From germline, CDR1 is MNHEY and CDR2 SMNVEV (reference sequence). Between the trimmed V and J ends, which lost 5 bases and 0 bases, there was a span of 11 bases.

This clone has only a few counts. The J gene is TRBJ2-7, the V gene TRBV9; no clear D. Trimming left V 0 bases short and J 0 bases short, with 7 bases between. CDR3 length: 14 residues. Germline CDR1 is SGDLS and CDR2 is YYNGEE. The CDR3 spells CASSVGPSSYEQYF. The CDR3 nucleotides read TGTGCCAGCAGCGTAGGTCCGAGCTCCTACGAGCAGTACTTC.

The CDR3 DNA is TGTGCCTGGAGTTTGGGACAGGGGGGGAGAGAAAAACTGTTTTTT. Translation gives CAWSLGQGGREKLFF. V and J are TRBV30 and TRBJ1-4; 11 bases are shared with TRBD1. This CDR3 comprises 15 residues. Germline values: CDR1 GTSNPN, CDR2 SVGIG (reference sequence). V shed 2 bases, J shed 8 bases, and the junction held 7 bases outside the gene matches.

This clone occurred a few times. The chain links TRBV18 to TRBJ2-7, with D perhaps matching TRBD2 (5 bases). Trimming left V 0 bases short and J 4 bases short, with 10 bases between. Germline CDR1 reads KGHSH; CDR2 reads LQKENI. The CDR3 is made up of 14 amino acids. The CDR3 coding sequence is TGTGCCAGCTCACCACCCGTCTCGGGGTACGAGCAGTACTTC. It translates to CASSPPVSGYEQYF.

DNA for the CDR3: TGTGCTAGTGGTTTGGGGGGACAGGATACGCAGTATTTT. Its protein is CASGLGGQDTQYF. The V and J genes are TRBV12-5 and TRBJ2-3; 7 nucleotides line up with TRBD1. V lost 1 base, J lost 6 bases, and 1 base stayed unmatched. Germline V gene sequence: CDR1 LGHNT, CDR2 FRNRAP. The CDR3 is 13 amino acids.

The gene calls are TRBV4-1 and TRBJ2-2; D might be TRBD1 (6 bases). The CDR3 sequence is 17 residues long. Germline V lookup: CDR1 MGHRA, CDR2 YSYEKL. The V and J ends lost 6 bases and 0 bases respectively, with 17 bases between them. The CDR3 sequence is CASSGRGQKTNTGELFF. The CDR3 DNA is TGCGCCAGCAGTGGCAGGGGCCAGAAAACGAACACCGGGGAGCTGTTTTTT.

The chain recombines TRBV7-8 with TRBJ1-6; D unresolved. Per the germline V gene, CDR1 is SGHVS and CDR2 is FQNEAQ. The CDR3 sequence is 14 residues long. With 2 bases removed from V and 10 bases from J, the gap between germline ends came to 12 bases. CDR3 DNA sequence: TGTGCCAGCAGCTTACTAGGGTGGCGGTCACCCCTCCACTTT. Translation: CASSLLGWRSPLHF.

The chain couples TRBV6-5 to TRBJ1-5, with TRBD1 matching 9 bases. The CDR3 has 14 residues. After removal of 6 bases from V and 3 bases from J, the junction contained 3 bases not matched to a gene. Looked up from germline, CDR1 is MNHEY and CDR2 is SVGAGI. The DNA of the CDR3 is TGTGCCAGCAGGCGGACAGGGGTCAATCAGCCCCAGCATTTT. Protein sequence: CASRRTGVNQPQHF.

The chain links TRBV11-2 to TRBJ1-1; D is uncertain. The CDR3 has 15 residues. V lost 6 bases and J lost 1, with 15 bases in between. From germline, CDR1 is SGHAT and CDR2 FQNNGV. This chain's CDR3 is CASSSIRVKNTEAFF. CDR3 DNA: TGTGCCAGCAGTTCCATCCGGGTGAAGAACACTGAAGCTTTCTTT.

The chain joins TRBV7-6 to TRBJ2-5; 14 nucleotides agree with TRBD2. Losses at the gene ends were 4 bases for V and 1 base for J; bases not matched to a gene: 5. Germline CDR1 is SGHVS and CDR2 is FNYEAQ. The CDR3 is 17 residues long. Here the CDR3 reads CASSSLGLAGAQETQYF. CDR3 in DNA: TGTGCCAGCAGCTCTCTGGGACTAGCGGGGGCCCAAGAGACCCAGTACTTC. The full variable domain, rest sourced from reference TRBV7-6 and TRBJ2-5, is GAGVSQSPRYKVTKRGQDVALRCDPISGHVSLYWYRQALGQGPEFLTYFNYEAQQDKSGLPNDRFSAERPEGSISTLTIQRTEQRDSAMYRCASSSLGLAGAQETQYFGPGTRLLVL.

This chain joins TRBV15 and TRBJ1-2; the D is unclear. In germline, CDR1 is LNHNV, CDR2 YYDKDF (reference sequence). V lost 3 bases to trimming and J lost 2 bases, with 13 bases between them. CDR3 length: 15 residues. The CDR3 spells CATSRSRVPNYGYTF. DNA for the CDR3: TGTGCCACCAGCAGGAGCCGGGTACCAAACTATGGCTACACCTTC.

The rearrangement links TRBV29-1 to TRBJ1-2; D remains ambiguous. Germline-derived CDR1 and CDR2 are SQVTM and ANQGSEA. This CDR3 spans 12 amino acids. Trimming stripped 4 bases from V and 5 bases from J, with 11 bases between. DNA of the CDR3: TGCAGCGTTGGGTATATGTCGTATGGCTACACCTTC. It specifies CSVGYMSYGYTF.

The chain is built from TRBV4-2 and TRBJ1-1; D unresolved. V was pared by 1 base and J by 4 bases, with 16 bases between. The CDR3 totals 16 residues. CDR1 and CDR2 (germline): LGHNA, YNFKEQ. In DNA form, the CDR3 reads TGTGCCAGCAGCCAAGTTCTCCCCTCGATGGGCACTGAAGCTTTCTTT. This codes for CASSQVLPSMGTEAFF.

As for this clone: Other nucleotide sequences in the sample specify the same CDR3. CDR3 residues: CASSGGQTYEKLFF. The CDR3 DNA reads as TGTGCCAGCAGCGGGGGGCAGACTTATGAAAAACTGTTTTTT. The chain links TRBV2 to TRBJ1-4; TRBD1 is a possible D gene (6 bases). V was pared by 6 bases and J by 6 bases, with 14 bases between. CDR1 is SNHLY and CDR2 is FYNNEI in the germline V gene. This CDR3 region has 14 residues.

The CDR3 sequence is CASSTDKGSSYGYTF. The CDR3 DNA reads TGTGCCAGCAGCACAGACAAGGGGAGTTCCTATGGCTACACCTTC. The J gene is TRBJ1-2, the V gene TRBV7-2, with a tentative D call TRBD1 (5 bases). The CDR3 sequence is 15 residues long. Germline V gene data show CDR1 as SGHTA and CDR2 as FQGNSA. V dropped 5 bases and J dropped 4 bases, with 17 bases sitting between them.

This clone was seen a handful of times. The rearrangement links TRBV9 to TRBJ2-1; 11 nucleotides line up with TRBD2. This CDR3 is built from 17 residues. From germline, CDR1 is SGDLS and CDR2 YYNGEE. J was trimmed by 4 bases and V by 4 bases; bases with no gene match: 10. The CDR3 DNA reads TGTGCCAGCAGCCCCCGACTAGCGGGGACATATTACAATGAGCAGTTCTTC. Its translation is CASSPRLAGTYYNEQFF. The full variable domain, rest sourced from reference TRBV9 and TRBJ2-1, is DSGVTQTPKHLITATGQRVTLRCSPRSGDLSVYWYQQSLDQGLQFLIQYYNGEERAKGNILERFSAQQFPDLHSELNLSSLELGDSALYFCASSPRLAGTYYNEQFFGPGTRLTVL.

The V call is TRBV6-2 or TRBV6-3, the J call TRBJ1-1; tentatively, D is TRBD1 (6 bases). CDR1 is MNHEY, CDR2 SVGEGT, per germline. V lost 5 bases to trimming and J lost 5 bases, with 12 bases between them. This CDR3 has 13 residues. Here the CDR3 reads CASSNLRGTEAFF. CDR3 nucleotide sequence: TGTGCCAGCAGTAACCTCAGGGGAACTGAAGCTTTCTTT.

This clone was recorded only once. The chain uses TRBV27 and TRBJ1-6; 9 nucleotides match TRBD1. V lost 0 bases to trimming and J lost 9 bases; unmatched junction nucleotides: 3. Per germline, CDR1 MNHEY and CDR2 SMNVEV (reference sequence). This CDR3 comprises 15 residues. This CDR3 is CASSLSRQGGSPLHF. In DNA form, the CDR3 reads TGTGCCAGCAGTTTATCGAGACAGGGGGGTTCACCCCTCCACTTT.

This CDR3 reads CASNPGQGGNTF. The CDR3 DNA sequence: TGTGCCAGCAACCCTGGACAGGGTGGTAACACCTTC. This chain uses TRBV7-2 with TRBJ1-2; 8 nucleotides align to TRBD1. This CDR3 region has 12 residues. V shed 7 bases and J 12 bases; nucleotides not matched to a gene: 10. Germline lookup yields CDR1 SGHTA and CDR2 FQGNSA.

The chain employs TRBV30 and TRBJ1-3; D is unresolved. The CDR3 covers 13 residues. V lost 0 bases and J 3 bases, leaving 6 bases between the germline ends. Germline V gene sequence: CDR1 GTSNPN, CDR2 SVGIG (reference sequence). The CDR3 nucleotides are TGTGCCTGGAGTGTACTTTTTGGAAACACCATATATTTT. It is translated as CAWSVLFGNTIYF.

The chain carries TRBV3-1 (or the pseudogene TRBV3-2) and TRBJ1-2, with 8 bases identical to TRBD1. This CDR3 comprises 15 residues. The J segment lost 0 bases and the V segment lost 5 bases, leaving 5 bases of the junction unmatched. Per germline, CDR1 LGHDT and CDR2 YNNKEL (reference sequence). The CDR3 protein is CASSTGQGANYGYTF. The CDR3 nucleotides are TGTGCCAGCAGCACCGGACAGGGAGCTAACTATGGCTACACCTTC.